This T cell receptor beta chain comes out of a study of cytomegalovirus exposure and HLA in healthy donors. Across the study: There were some 380 genotyped donors. Of these, 81% fell in the genetic ancestry cluster associated with self-reported Caucasian donors.

Study conclusions and caveats: V segments that were indistinguishable, TRBV6-2 and TRBV6-3 among them, were omitted from analysis.

Note on this clone: The target antigen is unknown.

Primers: 60 Vbeta forward and 13 Jbeta reverse. The method was immunoSEQ multiplex PCR; TCRdb's version includes in-frame clones alone and lacks a portion of them. The sample records 180,000 or so clones, approximately 86% being singletons. This CDR3 has 13 amino acids. Trimming removed 1 base at V and 6 bases at J, with 10 bases between. Germline V gene data show CDR1 as SGHAT and CDR2 as FQNNGV. The TCR was taken from a woman aged 30 to 39 in good health and CMV-seronegative. The chain links TRBV11-2 to TRBJ2-7, with D maybe TRBD2 (6 bases). The sequencing sample was made of PBMCs. The CDR3 bases are TGTGCCAGCAGCTTAGGTTGGGGAGGCGAGCAGTACTTC. It yields the protein CASSLGWGGEQYF.